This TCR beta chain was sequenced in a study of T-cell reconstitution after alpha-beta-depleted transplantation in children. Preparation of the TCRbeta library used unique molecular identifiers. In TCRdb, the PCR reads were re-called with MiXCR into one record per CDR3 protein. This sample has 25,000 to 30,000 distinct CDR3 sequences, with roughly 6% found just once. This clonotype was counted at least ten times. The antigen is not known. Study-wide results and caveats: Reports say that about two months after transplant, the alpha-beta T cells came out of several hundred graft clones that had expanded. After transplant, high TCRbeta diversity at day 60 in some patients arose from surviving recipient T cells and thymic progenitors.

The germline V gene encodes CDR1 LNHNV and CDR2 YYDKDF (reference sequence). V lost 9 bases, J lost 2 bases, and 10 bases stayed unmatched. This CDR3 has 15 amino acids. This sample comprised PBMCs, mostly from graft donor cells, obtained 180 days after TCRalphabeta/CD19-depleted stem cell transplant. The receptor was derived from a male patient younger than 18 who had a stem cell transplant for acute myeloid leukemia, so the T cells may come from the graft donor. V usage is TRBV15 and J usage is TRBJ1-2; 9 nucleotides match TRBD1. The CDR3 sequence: CATNRDRELNYGYTF. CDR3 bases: TGTGCCACGAACCGGGACAGGGAATTGAACTATGGCTACACCTTC.